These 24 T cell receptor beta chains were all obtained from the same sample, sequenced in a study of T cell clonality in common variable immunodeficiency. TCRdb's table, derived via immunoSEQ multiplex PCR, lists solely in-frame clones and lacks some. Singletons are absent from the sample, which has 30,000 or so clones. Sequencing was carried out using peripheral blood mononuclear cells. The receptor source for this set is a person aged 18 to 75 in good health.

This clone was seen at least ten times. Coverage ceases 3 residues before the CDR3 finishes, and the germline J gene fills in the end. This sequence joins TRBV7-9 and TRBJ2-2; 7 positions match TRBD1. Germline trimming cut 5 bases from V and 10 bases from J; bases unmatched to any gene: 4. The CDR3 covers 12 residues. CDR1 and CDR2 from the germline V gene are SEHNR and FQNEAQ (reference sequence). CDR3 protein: CASSLGTAELFF. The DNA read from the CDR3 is TGTGCCAGCAGCCTAGGGACAGCGGAG.

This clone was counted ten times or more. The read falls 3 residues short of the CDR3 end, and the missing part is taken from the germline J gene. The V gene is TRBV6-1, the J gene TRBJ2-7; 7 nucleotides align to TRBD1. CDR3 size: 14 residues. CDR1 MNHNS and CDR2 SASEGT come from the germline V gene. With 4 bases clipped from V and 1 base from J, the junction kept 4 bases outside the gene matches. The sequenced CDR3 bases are TGTGCCAGCAGTGGGGGACAGCTATCCTACGAG. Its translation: CASSGGQLSYE. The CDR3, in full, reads CASSGGQLSYEQYF.

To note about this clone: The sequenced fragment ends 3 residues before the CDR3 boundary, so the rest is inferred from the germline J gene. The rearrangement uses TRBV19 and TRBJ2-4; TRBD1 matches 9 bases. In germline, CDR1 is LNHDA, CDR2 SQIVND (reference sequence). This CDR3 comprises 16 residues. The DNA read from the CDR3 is TGTGCCAGTAGTATAGACCTACCGGGACAGGGCTATGGT. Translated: CASSIDLPGQGYG. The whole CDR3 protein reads CASSIDLPGQGYGQYF.

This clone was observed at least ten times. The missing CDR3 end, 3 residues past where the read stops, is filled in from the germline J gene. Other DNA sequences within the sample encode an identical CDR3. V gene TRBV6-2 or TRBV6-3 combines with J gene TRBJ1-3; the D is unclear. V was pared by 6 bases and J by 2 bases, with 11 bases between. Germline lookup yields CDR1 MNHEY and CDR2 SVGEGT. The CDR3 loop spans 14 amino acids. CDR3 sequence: CASRSKGPGNTIYF. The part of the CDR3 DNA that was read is TGTGCCAGCAGGTCGAAGGGCCCTGGAAACACC.

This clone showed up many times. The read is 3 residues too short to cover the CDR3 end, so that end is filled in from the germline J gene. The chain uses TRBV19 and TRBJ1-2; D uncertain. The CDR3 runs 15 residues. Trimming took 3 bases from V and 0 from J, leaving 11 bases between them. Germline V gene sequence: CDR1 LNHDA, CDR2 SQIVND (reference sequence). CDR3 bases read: TGTGCCAGTAGTATCAATCCCCATGCTAACTATGGC. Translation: CASSINPHANYG. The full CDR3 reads CASSINPHANYGYTF.

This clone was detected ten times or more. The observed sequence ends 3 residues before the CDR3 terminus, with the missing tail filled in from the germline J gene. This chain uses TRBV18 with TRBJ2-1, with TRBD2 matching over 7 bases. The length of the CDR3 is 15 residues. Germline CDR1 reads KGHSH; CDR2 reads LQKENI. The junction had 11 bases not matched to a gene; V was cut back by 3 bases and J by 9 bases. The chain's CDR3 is CASSPAPGREGEQFF. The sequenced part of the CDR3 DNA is TGTGCCAGCTCACCGGCCCCAGGGAGGGAAGGTGAG.

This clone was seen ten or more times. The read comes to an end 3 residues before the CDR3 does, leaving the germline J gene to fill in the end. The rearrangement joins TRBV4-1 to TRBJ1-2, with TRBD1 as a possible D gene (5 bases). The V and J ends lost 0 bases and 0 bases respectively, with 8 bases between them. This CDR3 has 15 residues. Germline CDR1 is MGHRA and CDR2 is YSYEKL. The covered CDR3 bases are TGCGCCAGCAGCCAAGATGTCAGGGCTAACTATGGC. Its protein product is CASSQDVRANYG. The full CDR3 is CASSQDVRANYGYTF.

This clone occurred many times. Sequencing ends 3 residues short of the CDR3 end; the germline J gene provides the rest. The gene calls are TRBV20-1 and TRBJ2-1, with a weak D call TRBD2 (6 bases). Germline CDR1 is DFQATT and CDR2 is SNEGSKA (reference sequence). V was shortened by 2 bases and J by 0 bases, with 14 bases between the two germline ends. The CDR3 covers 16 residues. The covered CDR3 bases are TGCAGTGCTAGAAGTACGGGGGAAAGCTCCTACAATGAG. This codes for CSARSTGESSYNE. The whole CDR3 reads CSARSTGESSYNEQFF.

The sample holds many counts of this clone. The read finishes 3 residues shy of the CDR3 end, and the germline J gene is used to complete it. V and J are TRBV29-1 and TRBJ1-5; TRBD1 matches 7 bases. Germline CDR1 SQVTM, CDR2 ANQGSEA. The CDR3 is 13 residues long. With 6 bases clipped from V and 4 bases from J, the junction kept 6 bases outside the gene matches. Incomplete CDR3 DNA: TGCAGCGTCCGCGGGACAGCAAATCAGCCC. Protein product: CSVRGTANQP. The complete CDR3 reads CSVRGTANQPQHF.

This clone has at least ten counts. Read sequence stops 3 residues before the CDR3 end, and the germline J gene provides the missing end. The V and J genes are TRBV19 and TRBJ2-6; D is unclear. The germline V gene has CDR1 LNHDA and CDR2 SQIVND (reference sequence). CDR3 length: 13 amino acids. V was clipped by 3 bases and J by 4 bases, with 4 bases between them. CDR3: CASSIGGANVLTF. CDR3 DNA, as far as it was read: TGTGCCAGTAGTATCGGGGGGGCCAACGTC.

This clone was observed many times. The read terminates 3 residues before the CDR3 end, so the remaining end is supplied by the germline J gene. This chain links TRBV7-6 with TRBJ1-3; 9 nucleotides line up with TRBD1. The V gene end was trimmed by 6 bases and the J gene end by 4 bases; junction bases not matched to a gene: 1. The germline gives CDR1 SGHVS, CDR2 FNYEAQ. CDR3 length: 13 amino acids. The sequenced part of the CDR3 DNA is TGTGCCAGCAGGGGACAGGGCGGAAACACC. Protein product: CASRGQGGNT. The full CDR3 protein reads CASRGQGGNTIYF.

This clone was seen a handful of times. Incomplete CDR3 DNA: TGTGCCAGCAGCTTAGGGTACAGGGTTCATGAG. Its translation: CASSLGYRVHE. In full, the CDR3 reads CASSLGYRVHEQFF. V usage is TRBV11-2 and J usage is TRBJ2-1, with a weak D call TRBD1 (6 bases). The read comes to an end 3 residues before the CDR3 does, leaving the germline J gene to fill in the end. The CDR3 contains 14 residues. Between the trimmed V and J ends, which lost 1 base and 8 bases, there was a span of 12 bases. CDR1 SGHAT and CDR2 FQNNGV come from the germline V gene.

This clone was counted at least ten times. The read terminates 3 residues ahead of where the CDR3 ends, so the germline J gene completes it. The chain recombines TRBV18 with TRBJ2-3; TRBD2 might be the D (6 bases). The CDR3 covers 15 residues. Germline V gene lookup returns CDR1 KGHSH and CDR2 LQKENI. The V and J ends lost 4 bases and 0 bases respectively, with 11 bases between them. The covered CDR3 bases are TGTGCCAGCTCACGGGGAGCGGGTAGCACAGATACG. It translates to CASSRGAGSTDT. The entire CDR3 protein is CASSRGAGSTDTQYF.

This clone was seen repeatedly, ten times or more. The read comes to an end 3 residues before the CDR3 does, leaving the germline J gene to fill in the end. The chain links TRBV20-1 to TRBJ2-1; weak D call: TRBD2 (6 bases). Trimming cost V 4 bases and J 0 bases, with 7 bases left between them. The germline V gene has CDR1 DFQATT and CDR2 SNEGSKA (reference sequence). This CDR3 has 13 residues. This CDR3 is CSANSGSYNEQFF. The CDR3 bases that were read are TGCAGTGCTAATAGCGGCTCCTACAATGAG.

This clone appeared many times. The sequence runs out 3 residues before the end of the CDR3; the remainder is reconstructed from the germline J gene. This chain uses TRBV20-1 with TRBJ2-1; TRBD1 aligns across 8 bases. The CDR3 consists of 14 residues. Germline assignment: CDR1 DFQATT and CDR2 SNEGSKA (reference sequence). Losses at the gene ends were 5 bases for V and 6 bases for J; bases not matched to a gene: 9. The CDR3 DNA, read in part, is TGCAGTGCTCCTGGACAGGGCCCAAGCAATGAG. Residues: CSAPGQGPSNE. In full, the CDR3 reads CSAPGQGPSNEQFF.

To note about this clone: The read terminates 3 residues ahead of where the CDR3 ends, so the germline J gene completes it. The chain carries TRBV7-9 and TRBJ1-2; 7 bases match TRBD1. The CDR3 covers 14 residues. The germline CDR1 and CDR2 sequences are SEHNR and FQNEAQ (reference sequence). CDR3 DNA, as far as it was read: TGTGCCAGCAGCACCCCGGGACAGATCTACGAC. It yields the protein CASSTPGQIYD. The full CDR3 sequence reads CASSTPGQIYDYTF. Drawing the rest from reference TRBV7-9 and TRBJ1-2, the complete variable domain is DTGVSQNPRHKITKRGQNVTFRCDPISEHNRLYWYRQTLGQGPEFLTYFQNEAQLEKSRLLSDRFSAERPKGSFSTLEIQRTEQGDSAMYLCASSTPGQIYDYTFGSGTRLTVV.

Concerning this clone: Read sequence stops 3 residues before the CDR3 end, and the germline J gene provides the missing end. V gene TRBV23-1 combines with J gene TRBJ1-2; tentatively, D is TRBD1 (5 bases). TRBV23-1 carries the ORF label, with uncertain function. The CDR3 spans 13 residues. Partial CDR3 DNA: TGCGCCAGCATGAGCGGGACGCCCTACGAC. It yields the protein CASMSGTPYD. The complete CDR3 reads CASMSGTPYDYTF.

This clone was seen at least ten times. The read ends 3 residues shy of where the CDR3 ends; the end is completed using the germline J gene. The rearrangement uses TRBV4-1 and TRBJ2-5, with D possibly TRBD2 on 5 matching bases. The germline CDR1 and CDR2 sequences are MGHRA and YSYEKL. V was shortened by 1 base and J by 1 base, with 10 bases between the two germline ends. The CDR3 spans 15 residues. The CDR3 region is CASSQGLRGQETQYF. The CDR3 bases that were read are TGCGCCAGCAGCCAAGGTCTCCGGGGCCAAGAGACC.

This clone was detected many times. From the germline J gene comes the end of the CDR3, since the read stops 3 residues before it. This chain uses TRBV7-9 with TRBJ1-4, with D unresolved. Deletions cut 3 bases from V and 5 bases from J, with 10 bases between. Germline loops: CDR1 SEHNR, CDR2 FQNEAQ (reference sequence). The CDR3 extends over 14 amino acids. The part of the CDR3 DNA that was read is TGTGCCAGCAGCTTCAACACCATAAATGAAAAA. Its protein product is CASSFNTINEK. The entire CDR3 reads CASSFNTINEKLFF.

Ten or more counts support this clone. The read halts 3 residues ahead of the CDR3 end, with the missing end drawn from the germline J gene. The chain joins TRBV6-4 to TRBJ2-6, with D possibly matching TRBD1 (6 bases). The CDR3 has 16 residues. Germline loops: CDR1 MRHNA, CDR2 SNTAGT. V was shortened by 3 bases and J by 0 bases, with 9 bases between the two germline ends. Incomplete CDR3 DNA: TGTGCCAGCAGTGAGGAAGGGGGCTCTGGGGCCAACGTC. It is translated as CASSEEGGSGANV. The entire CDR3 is CASSEEGGSGANVLTF.

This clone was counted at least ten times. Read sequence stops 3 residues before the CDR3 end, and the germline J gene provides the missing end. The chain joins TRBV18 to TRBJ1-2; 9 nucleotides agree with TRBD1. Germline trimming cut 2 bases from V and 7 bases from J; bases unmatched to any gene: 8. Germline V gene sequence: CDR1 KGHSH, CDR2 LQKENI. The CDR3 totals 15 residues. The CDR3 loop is CASSPSTGGDSGYTF. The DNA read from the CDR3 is TGTGCCAGCTCACCATCAACAGGGGGCGACTCTGGC.

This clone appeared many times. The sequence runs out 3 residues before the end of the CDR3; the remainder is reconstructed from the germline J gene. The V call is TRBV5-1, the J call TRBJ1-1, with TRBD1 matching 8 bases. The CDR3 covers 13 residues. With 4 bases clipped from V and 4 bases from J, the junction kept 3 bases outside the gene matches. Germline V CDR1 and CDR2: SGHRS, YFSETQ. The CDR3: CASSPDRGTEAFF. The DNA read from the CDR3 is TGCGCCAGCAGCCCCGACAGGGGCACTGAA.

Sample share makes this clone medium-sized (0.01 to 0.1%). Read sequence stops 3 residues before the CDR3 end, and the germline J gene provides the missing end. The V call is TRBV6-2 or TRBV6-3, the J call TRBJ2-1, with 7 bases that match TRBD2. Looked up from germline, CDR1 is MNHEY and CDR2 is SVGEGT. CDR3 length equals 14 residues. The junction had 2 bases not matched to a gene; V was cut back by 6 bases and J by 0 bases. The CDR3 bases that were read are TGTGCCAGCAGCCTAGCGGTCTCCTACAATGAG. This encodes CASSLAVSYNE. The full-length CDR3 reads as CASSLAVSYNEQFF.

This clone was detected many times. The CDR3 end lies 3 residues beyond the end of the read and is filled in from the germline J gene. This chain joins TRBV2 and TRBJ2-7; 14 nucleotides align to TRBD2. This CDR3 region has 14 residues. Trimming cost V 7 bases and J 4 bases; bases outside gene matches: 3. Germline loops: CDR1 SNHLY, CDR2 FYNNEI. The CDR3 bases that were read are TGTGCCAGCAAGACTAGCGGGGGGGGATACGAG. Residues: CASKTSGGGYE. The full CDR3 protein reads CASKTSGGGYEQYF.